This TCR beta chain was retrieved from a study of Ad26.COV2.S vaccination and SARS-CoV-2 variants. At the level of the study: The donor was enrolled in the Ad26.COV2.S arm of the COV1001 trial.

In the case of this clone: Its antigen is unidentified.

TCRdb keeps only in-frame clones here, not all; method: immunoSEQ multiplex PCR. Of some 400,000 clones listed, 89% are singletons. Treatment: roughly 18 received Ad26.COV2.S at low or high dose, single or two shots; roughly five received placebo; per-sample allocation not given. The samples were gathered on day 63 after the first injection of vaccine or placebo. It was an adult aged 18-55 years in Boston who was the donor. The CDR3 sequence is 13 residues long. V shed 6 bases and J 3 bases; nucleotides not matched to a gene: 2. Germline V gene data show CDR1 as ENHRY and CDR2 as SYGVKD. Whole-study results and caveats: Non-spike TCR breadth was similar in vaccine and placebo recipients.

Here the sequenced sample was peripheral blood, taken in a trial of Ad26.COV2.S vaccine versus placebo. The genes are TRBV10-3 and TRBJ2-5, with TRBD2 matching 9 bases. The TCR originated in a person between 18 and 59 years old who received the Ad26.COV2.S COVID-19 vaccine or a placebo. The CDR3 spells CAIRASGEETQYF. The CDR3 DNA reads as TGTGCCATCAGGGCTAGCGGGGAAGAGACCCAGTACTTC.